This TCR beta chain was sequenced during a study of blood T cell repertoires in COVID-19. Whole-study context: T cells, B-cell-depleted T cells, or PBMCs supplied cDNA or gDNA.

Recruits, aged roughly 18 to 95 years, lived in some 25 US areas. What the recovered Cohort 3 donors had was two negative PCRs, clearance, or symptom resolution. As handled by the study authors: How many nucleated cells were present was estimated from reference gene primer amplification. Using immunoSEQ multiplex PCR, the repertoire was profiled, and TCRdb retains in-frame clones only, with some absent. The D gene and trimming were derived from the DNA, and the V and J assignments and clone size from that table. The sample consists of approximately 190,000 clones, about 80% of them appearing once. This CDR3 spans 15 amino acids. Germline V lookup: CDR1 MNHNS, CDR2 SASEGT. The germline V and J ends were trimmed by 0 bases and 0 bases, with 8 bases remaining between them.

What was sequenced was PBMCs or T cells enriched from blood (not recorded which). V usage is TRBV6-1 and J usage is TRBJ1-2; D unresolved. The sequence derives from a man in his forties who had recovered from COVID-19. CDR3 in DNA: TGTGCCAGCAGTGAAGCATCCACTACTAACTATGGCTACACCTTC. Its translation is CASSEASTTNYGYTF.